The 22 T cell receptor beta chains below were found in one sample sequenced in a study of blood T cell repertoires in COVID-19. The assay was immunoSEQ multiplex PCR, and TCRdb's table has in-frame clones only and misses some. The table records roughly 38,000 clones, about 87% of them present only once. What was sequenced was peripheral blood. The receptors come from a woman aged 70-85 years with acute or convalescent COVID-19.

The chain has TRBV18 and TRBJ1-2; 12 bases map to TRBD1. Germline assignment: CDR1 KGHSH and CDR2 LQKENI. This CDR3 contains 16 residues. V shed 3 bases, J shed 3 bases, and the junction held 5 bases outside the gene matches. The CDR3 nucleotides read TGTGCCAGCTCACCTGGGACAGGGGGCTCTCACTATGGCTACACCTTC. Translating gives CASSPGTGGSHYGYTF.

CDR3 bases: TGTGCCAGCAGCCAGACTTTCGACAGAAGGGTTGACACTGAAGCTTTCTTT. Its translation is CASSQTFDRRVDTEAFF. The chain is built from TRBV3-1 (or the pseudogene TRBV3-2) and TRBJ1-1, with a possible D match to TRBD1 (5 bases). The CDR3 totals 17 residues. Germline loops: CDR1 LGHDT, CDR2 YNNKEL (reference sequence). V gave up 3 bases and J gave up 3 bases, with 20 bases separating them.

V and J are TRBV19 and TRBJ2-5; 8 positions agree with TRBD1. The CDR3 length is 13 residues. Germline CDR1 reads LNHDA; CDR2 reads SQIVND (reference sequence). The J segment lost 4 bases and the V segment lost 4 bases, leaving 2 bases of the junction unmatched. The CDR3 DNA sequence: TGTGCCAGTAGTAGGACAGGGAGAGAGACCCAGTACTTC. Translation gives CASSRTGRETQYF.

The V gene is TRBV4-3, the J gene TRBJ2-1; D uncertain. V lost 0 bases, J lost 1 base, and 7 bases lay in between. Germline V gives CDR1 LGHNA, CDR2 YSLEER. The CDR3 is 15 amino acids. CDR3 in DNA: TGCGCCAGCAGCCAAGATTCGTTATCCTACAATGAGCAGTTCTTC. This translates into CASSQDSLSYNEQFF.

This clone has just a few counts. V is TRBV7-9 and J is TRBJ1-2; 7 positions agree with TRBD1. Losses at the gene ends were 6 bases for V and 11 bases for J; bases not matched to a gene: 6. The CDR3 spans 11 residues. Germline assignment: CDR1 SEHNR and CDR2 FQNEAQ (reference sequence). CDR3 coding DNA: TGTGCCAGCAGTTCGGGACAGACTTACACCTTC. Protein product: CASSSGQTYTF. The variable domain in full, with the rest retrieved from reference TRBV7-9 and TRBJ1-2, is DTGVSQNPRHKITKRGQNVTFRCDPISEHNRLYWYRQTLGQGPEFLTYFQNEAQLEKSRLLSDRFSAERPKGSFSTLEIQRTEQGDSAMYLCASSSGQTYTFGSGTRLTVV.

V usage is TRBV5-4 and J usage is TRBJ1-3, with D maybe TRBD1 (5 bases). CDR3 length: 17 residues. The V gene lost 4 bases and the J gene lost 0 bases, with 17 bases spanning the gap. The germline CDR1 and CDR2 sequences are SGHNT and YYREEE (reference sequence). The DNA for the CDR3 is TGTGCCAGCAGCCCGGGCGGAGGGGCCCTCTCTGGAAACACCATATATTTT. The encoded protein is CASSPGGGALSGNTIYF. Complete variable domain (other parts from reference TRBV5-4 and TRBJ1-3): ETGVTQSPTHLIKTRGQQVTLRCSSQSGHNTVSWYQQALGQGPQFIFQYYREEENGRGNFPPRFSGLQFPNYSSELNVNALELDDSALYLCASSPGGGALSGNTIYFGEGSWLTVV.

This chain uses TRBV7-7 with TRBJ2-2; 7 nucleotides agree with TRBD2. From germline, CDR1 is SSHAT and CDR2 FNYEAQ (reference sequence). V trimming: 1 base; J trimming: 6 bases; junction bases outside the gene matches: 5. There are 15 residues in the CDR3. The CDR3 is CASSLVAGDSGELFF. CDR3 bases: TGTGCCAGCAGCTTAGTGGCGGGGGATTCCGGGGAGCTGTTTTTT.

The chain employs TRBV18 and TRBJ2-2; 8 nucleotides align to TRBD1. Germline loops: CDR1 KGHSH, CDR2 LQKENI. This CDR3 region has 15 residues. V lost 4 bases to trimming and J lost 1 base; unmatched junction nucleotides: 2. The CDR3 bases are TGTGCCAGCTCACACGGACAGGGGAACACCGGGGAGCTGTTTTTT. This encodes CASSHGQGNTGELFF.

This chain joins TRBV3-1 (or the pseudogene TRBV3-2) and TRBJ1-1; 7 bases agree with TRBD1. CDR3 length: 12 amino acids. V was pared by 1 base and J by 14 bases, with 7 bases of the junction left unmatched. Germline V lookup: CDR1 LGHDT, CDR2 YNNKEL (reference sequence). The CDR3 region has the DNA TGTGCCAGCAGCCAAGCGGGACAGATTGGCTTCTTT. Residues: CASSQAGQIGFF.

The V and J genes are TRBV7-9 and TRBJ1-1; D is uncertain. V was cut by 3 bases and J by 0 bases, with 5 bases left in between. From germline, CDR1 is SEHNR and CDR2 FQNEAQ (reference sequence). This CDR3 is 13 amino acids long. DNA of the CDR3: TGTGCCAGCAGCTTCTGGCTGAACACTGAAGCTTTCTTT. Translation gives CASSFWLNTEAFF.

The chain combines TRBV7-2 with TRBJ1-6; no firm D call. This CDR3 has 13 residues. CDR1 and CDR2 from the germline V gene are SGHTA and FQGNSA. V lost 6 bases and J 3 bases, leaving 6 bases between the germline ends. The CDR3, as DNA: TGTGCCAGCAGTCTAGTCTATAATTCACCCCTCCACTTT. Encoded protein: CASSLVYNSPLHF. The full variable domain, with the rest looked up from reference TRBV7-2 and TRBJ1-6, is GAGVSQSPSNKVTEKGKDVELRCDPISGHTALYWYRQSLGQGLEFLIYFQGNSAPDKSGLPSDRFSAERTGGSVSTLTIQRTQQEDSAVYLCASSLVYNSPLHFGNGTRLTVT.

The chain employs TRBV6-1 and TRBJ2-1; tentatively, D is TRBD2 (6 bases). This CDR3 region has 14 residues. Trimming left V 2 bases short and J 8 bases short, with 13 bases between. Germline CDR1 is MNHNS and CDR2 is SASEGT. The CDR3 loop is CASSEFGTYDEQFF. Written as DNA, the CDR3 is TGTGCCAGCAGTGAATTCGGGACTTACGATGAGCAGTTCTTC.

This clone was picked up one time. The gene calls are TRBV3-1 (or the pseudogene TRBV3-2) and TRBJ2-2, with a weak D call TRBD2 (6 bases). The CDR3 covers 16 residues. Germline-derived CDR1 and CDR2 are LGHDT and YNNKEL (reference sequence). V lost 4 bases and J 6 bases, leaving 18 bases between the germline ends. CDR3 loop: CASSPKAGPGAGELFF. For the CDR3, the DNA is TGTGCCAGCAGCCCAAAGGCGGGGCCTGGGGCCGGGGAGCTGTTTTTT.

The chain recombines TRBV19 with TRBJ1-5; TRBD1 matches at 10 bases. V shed 6 bases, J shed 7 bases, and the junction held 12 bases outside the gene matches. The CDR3 runs to 16 residues. Looked up from germline, CDR1 is LNHDA and CDR2 is SQIVND (reference sequence). The CDR3: CASSPAGQGTLQPQHF. The CDR3 coding sequence is TGTGCCAGTAGCCCAGCGGGACAGGGGACGTTGCAGCCCCAGCATTTT.

This chain joins TRBV7-2 and TRBJ1-1, with TRBD1 as a possible D gene (5 bases). Trimming left V 5 bases short and J 2 bases short, with 9 bases between. CDR1 and CDR2 (germline): SGHTA, FQGNSA. The CDR3 is 13 residues long. The CDR3 coding sequence is TGTGCCAGCAGCAGCGGGACCAACACTGAAGCTTTCTTT. Amino acids: CASSSGTNTEAFF.

This sequence joins TRBV5-6 and TRBJ2-1; TRBD2 is a possible D gene (5 bases). The CDR3 has 12 amino acids. V lost 1 base, J lost 9 bases, and 8 bases lay in between. The germline gives CDR1 SGHDT, CDR2 YYEEEE. The CDR3 nucleotides are TGTGCCAGCAGCTTGAGGAGCGGTGAGCAGTTCTTC. Protein: CASSLRSGEQFF.

The table lists this clone with a few counts. The rearrangement uses TRBV10-1 and TRBJ2-6; a possible D gene is TRBD2 (5 bases). CDR1 and CDR2 from the germline V gene are WNHNN and SYGVQD (reference sequence). Trimming removed 0 bases at V and 4 bases at J, with 13 bases between. This CDR3 comprises 17 residues. CDR3 sequence: CASSESNGGHGANVLTF. CDR3 coding DNA: TGCGCCAGCAGTGAGTCTAACGGAGGTCACGGGGCCAACGTCCTGACTTTC.

V usage is TRBV3-1 (or the pseudogene TRBV3-2) and J usage is TRBJ2-3; a weak D match, TRBD2 (5 bases). Germline CDR1 and CDR2: LGHDT and YNNKEL (reference sequence). This CDR3 contains 13 residues. The ends were cut back, 0 bases at V and 9 bases at J, with 10 bases in the middle. The CDR3 loop is CASSQDVASTQYF. In DNA, the CDR3 is TGTGCCAGCAGCCAAGATGTGGCTAGCACGCAGTATTTT.

V is TRBV2 and J is TRBJ2-5, with 10 nucleotides matching TRBD1. CDR3 length: 14 amino acids. V lost 6 bases and J lost 2; bases outside the gene matches: 3. Per germline, CDR1 SNHLY and CDR2 FYNNEI. The DNA for the CDR3 is TGTGCCAGCAGGACAGGGGGCGGACAAGAGACCCAGTACTTC. Translating it yields CASRTGGGQETQYF.

The J gene is TRBJ1-2, the V gene TRBV10-3; 7 positions match TRBD1. This CDR3 has 15 amino acids. Trimming cost V 10 bases and J 3 bases; bases outside gene matches: 14. CDR1 is ENHRY and CDR2 is SYGVKD in the germline V gene. This CDR3 is CATNRDSRSDYGYTF. In DNA, the CDR3 is TGTGCCACGAACCGGGACAGCCGATCTGACTATGGCTACACCTTC.

This rearrangement joins TRBV4-1 to TRBJ2-3, with 11 bases identical to TRBD2. V lost 3 bases and J lost 5; bases outside the gene matches: 7. The CDR3 contains 16 residues. Germline V gene sequence: CDR1 MGHRA, CDR2 YSYEKL. The CDR3, as DNA: TGCGCCAGCAGCCATTGGCTAGCGGGAGGTGGAGATACGCAGTATTTT. Encoded protein: CASSHWLAGGGDTQYF.

This chain connects TRBV4-3 to TRBJ1-2; D gene ambiguous. Germline CDR1 LGHNA, CDR2 YSLEER. V lost 1 base, J lost 5 bases, and 14 bases lay in between. The CDR3 spans 15 residues. Here the CDR3 DNA reads TGCGCCAGCAGCCAAGTTCTGGGAGAAGGGTATGGCTACACCTTC. Its translation is CASSQVLGEGYGYTF.